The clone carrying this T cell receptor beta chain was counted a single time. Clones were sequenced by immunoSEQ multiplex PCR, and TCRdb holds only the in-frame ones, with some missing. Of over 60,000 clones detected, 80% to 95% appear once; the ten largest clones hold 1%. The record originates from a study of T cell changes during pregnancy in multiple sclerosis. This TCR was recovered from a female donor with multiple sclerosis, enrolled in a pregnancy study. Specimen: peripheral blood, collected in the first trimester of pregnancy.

CDR3 in DNA: TGTGCCAGCAGTGAAGTAAGACTAGCGGGAGTTCAAGAGACCCAGTACTTC. Residues: CASSEVRLAGVQETQYF. The gene calls are TRBV25-1 and TRBJ2-5; TRBD2 matches at 12 bases. Germline V gives CDR1 MGHDK, CDR2 SYGVNS. The V and J ends lost 2 bases and 2 bases, in that order; junction bases with no gene match: 6. The CDR3 length is 17 residues.